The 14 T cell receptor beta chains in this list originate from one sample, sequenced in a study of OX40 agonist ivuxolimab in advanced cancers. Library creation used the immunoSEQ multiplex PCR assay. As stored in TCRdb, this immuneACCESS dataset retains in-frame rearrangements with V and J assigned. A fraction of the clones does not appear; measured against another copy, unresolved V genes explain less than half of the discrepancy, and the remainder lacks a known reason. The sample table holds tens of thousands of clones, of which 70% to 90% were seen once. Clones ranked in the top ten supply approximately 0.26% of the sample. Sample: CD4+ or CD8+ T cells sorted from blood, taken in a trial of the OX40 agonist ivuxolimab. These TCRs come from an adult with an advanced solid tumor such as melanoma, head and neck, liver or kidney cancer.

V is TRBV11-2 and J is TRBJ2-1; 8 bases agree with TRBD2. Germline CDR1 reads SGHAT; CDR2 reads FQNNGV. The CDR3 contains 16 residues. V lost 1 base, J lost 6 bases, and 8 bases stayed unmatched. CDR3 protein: CASSLGVQAGVNEQFF. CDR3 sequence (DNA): TGTGCCAGCAGCTTAGGAGTTCAAGCGGGGGTCAATGAGCAGTTCTTC.

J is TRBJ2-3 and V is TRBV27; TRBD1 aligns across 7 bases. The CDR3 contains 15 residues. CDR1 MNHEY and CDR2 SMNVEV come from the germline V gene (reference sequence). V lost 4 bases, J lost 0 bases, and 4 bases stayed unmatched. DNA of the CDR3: TGTGCCAGCAGTTCAAGACAGGGTAGCACAGATACGCAGTATTTT. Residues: CASSSRQGSTDTQYF.

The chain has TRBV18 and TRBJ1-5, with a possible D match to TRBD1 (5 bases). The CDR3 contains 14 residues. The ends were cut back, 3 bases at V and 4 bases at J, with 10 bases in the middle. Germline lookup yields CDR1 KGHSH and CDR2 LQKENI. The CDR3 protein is CASSPQTENQPQHF. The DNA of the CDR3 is TGTGCCAGCTCACCCCAGACAGAGAATCAGCCCCAGCATTTT.

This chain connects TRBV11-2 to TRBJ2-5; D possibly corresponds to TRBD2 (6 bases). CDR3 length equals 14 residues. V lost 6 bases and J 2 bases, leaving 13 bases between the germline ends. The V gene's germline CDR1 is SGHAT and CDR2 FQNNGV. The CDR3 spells CASSLLGGQETQYF. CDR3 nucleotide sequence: TGTGCCAGCAGTTTACTTGGGGGGCAAGAGACCCAGTACTTC.

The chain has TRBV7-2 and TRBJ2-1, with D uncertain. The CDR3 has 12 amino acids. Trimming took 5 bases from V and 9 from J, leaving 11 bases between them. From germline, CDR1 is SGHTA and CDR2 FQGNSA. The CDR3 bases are TGTGCCAGCAGCCCCAAATCCCCTGAGCAGTTCTTC. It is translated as CASSPKSPEQFF. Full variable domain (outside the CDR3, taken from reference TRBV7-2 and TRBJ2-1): GAGVSQSPSNKVTEKGKDVELRCDPISGHTALYWYRQSLGQGLEFLIYFQGNSAPDKSGLPSDRFSAERTGGSVSTLTIQRTQQEDSAVYLCASSPKSPEQFFGPGTRLTVL.

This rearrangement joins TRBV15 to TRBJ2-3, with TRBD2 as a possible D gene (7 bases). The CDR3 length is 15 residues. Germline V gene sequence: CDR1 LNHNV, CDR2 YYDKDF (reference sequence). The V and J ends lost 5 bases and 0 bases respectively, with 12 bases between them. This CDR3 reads CATSLGGASTDTQYF. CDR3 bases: TGTGCCACCAGCCTAGGGGGGGCTAGCACAGATACGCAGTATTTT.

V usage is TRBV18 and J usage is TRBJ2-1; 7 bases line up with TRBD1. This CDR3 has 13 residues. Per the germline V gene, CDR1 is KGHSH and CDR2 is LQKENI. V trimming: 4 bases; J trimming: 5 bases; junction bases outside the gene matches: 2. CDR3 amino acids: CASSLGQNNEQFF. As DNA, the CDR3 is TGTGCCAGCTCACTGGGACAGAACAATGAGCAGTTCTTC.

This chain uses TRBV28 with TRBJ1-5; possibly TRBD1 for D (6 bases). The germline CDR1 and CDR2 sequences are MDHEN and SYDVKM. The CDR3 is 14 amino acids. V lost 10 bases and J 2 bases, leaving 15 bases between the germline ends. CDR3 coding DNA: TGTGCCATCAAGAGGGGGGTAGGCAATCAGCCCCAGCATTTT. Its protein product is CAIKRGVGNQPQHF.

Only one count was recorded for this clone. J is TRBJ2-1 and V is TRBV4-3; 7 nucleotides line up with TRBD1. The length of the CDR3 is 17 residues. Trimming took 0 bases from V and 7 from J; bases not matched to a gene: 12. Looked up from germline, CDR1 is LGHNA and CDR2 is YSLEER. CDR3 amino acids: CASSQDRNRGALNEQFF. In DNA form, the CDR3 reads TGCGCCAGCAGCCAAGATAGGAACAGGGGCGCCTTAAATGAGCAGTTCTTC.

CDR3 in DNA: TGTGCCAGTAGTGCCCTTGAGCTCAGGAACTATGGCTACACCTTC. Amino acid sequence: CASSALELRNYGYTF. The chain combines TRBV19 with TRBJ1-2, with D uncertain. CDR1 is LNHDA, CDR2 SQIVND, per germline (reference sequence). Trimming pared 5 bases from V and 2 bases from J, leaving 15 bases between. The CDR3 loop spans 15 amino acids.

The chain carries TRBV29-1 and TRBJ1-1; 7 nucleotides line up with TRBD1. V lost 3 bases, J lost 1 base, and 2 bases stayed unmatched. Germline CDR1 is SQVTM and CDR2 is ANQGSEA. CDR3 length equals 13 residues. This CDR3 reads CSVDRTGNTEAFF. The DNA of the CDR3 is TGCAGCGTTGATCGGACAGGGAACACTGAAGCTTTCTTT.

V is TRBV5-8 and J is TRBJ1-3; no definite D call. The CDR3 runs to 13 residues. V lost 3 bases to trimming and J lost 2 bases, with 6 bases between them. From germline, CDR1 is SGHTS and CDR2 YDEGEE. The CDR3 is CASSWKTGNTIYF. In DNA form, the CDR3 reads TGTGCCAGCAGCTGGAAAACTGGAAACACCATATATTTT.

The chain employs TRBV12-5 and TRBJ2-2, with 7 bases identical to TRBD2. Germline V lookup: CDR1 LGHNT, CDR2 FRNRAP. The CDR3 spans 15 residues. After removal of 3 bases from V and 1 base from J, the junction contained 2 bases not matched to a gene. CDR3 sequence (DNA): TGTGCTAGTGGTTTACTAGCGCGGAACACCGGGGAGCTGTTTTTT. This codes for CASGLLARNTGELFF.

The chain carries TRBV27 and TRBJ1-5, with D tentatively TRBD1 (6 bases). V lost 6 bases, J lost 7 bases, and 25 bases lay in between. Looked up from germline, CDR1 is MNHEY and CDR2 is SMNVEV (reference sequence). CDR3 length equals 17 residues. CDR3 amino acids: CASSPDTGTPGRQPQHF. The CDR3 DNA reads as TGTGCCAGCAGCCCCGACACCGGGACACCAGGTCGGCAGCCCCAGCATTTT.